This is a list of T cell receptor beta chains from one sample in a study of monozygotic twins with inflammatory bowel disease. TCRdb processed the 5' RACE reads again and assigns one entry to each CDR3 protein, with no DNA. This sample's clone table lists 150,000 to 200,000 distinct CDR3 sequences. The specimen was blood. The receptors were gathered from a human donor with ulcerative colitis or Crohn's disease, or a healthy co-twin of an affected twin (not recorded which). The CDR3 runs from the conserved cysteine through the conserved F or W. Each record gives: J gene, V gene, CDR3 length, CDR3 protein.

TRBJ2-3,TRBV7-3,15,CASSPGTIGADTQYF
TRBJ1-1,TRBV7-9,15,CASSFGGRPGAEAFF
TRBJ2-3,TRBV28,14,CASKNEGLTHTQYF
TRBJ1-4,TRBV7-2,15,CASSPYPWGDEKLFF
TRBJ1-2,TRBV15,15,CATSSRPRAGSGYTF
TRBJ2-7,TRBV24-1,13,CATSARHSYEQYF
TRBJ2-1,TRBV20-1,14,CSARRGMRDNEQFF
TRBJ2-7,TRBV5-1,13,CASSFAGPGEQYF
TRBJ2-5,TRBV28,12,CASSEQVETQYF
TRBJ2-2,TRBV11-2,12,CASSLWSGELFF
TRBJ2-1,TRBV19,16,CASSIRRFLPYNEQFF
TRBJ2-4,TRBV20-1,14,CSAVAGGAKNIQYF
TRBJ2-3,TRBV11-2,15,CASSPRTGATDTQYF
TRBJ1-2,TRBV20-1,15,CSANSVARGGLGYTF
TRBJ2-7,TRBV28,15,CASSLGQVTFYEQYF
TRBJ2-7,TRBV28,15,CASSRTLGFSHEQYF
TRBJ2-3,TRBV2,12,CASSEGTDTQYF
TRBJ2-7,TRBV10-3,13,CAISSSGIHEQYF
TRBJ2-5,TRBV7-2,16,CASSSPVGRSQETQYF
TRBJ2-5,TRBV12-3/TRBV12-4,13,CASSQGLQETQYF
TRBJ1-6,TRBV27,14,CASRENRADSPLHF
TRBJ2-1,TRBV6-5,16,CASSYVRDRGYNEQFF
TRBJ2-3,TRBV10-3,12,CAISAATDTQYF
TRBJ2-3,TRBV12-3/TRBV12-4,11,CASRLGDTQYF
TRBJ2-3,TRBV20-1,16,CSAPPRLAGGVDTQYF
TRBJ1-2,TRBV12-3/TRBV12-4,14,CASSLERVGGGYTF
TRBJ1-1,TRBV3-1,17,CASSQDFRAVMNTEAFF
TRBJ2-5,TRBV24-1,16,CATSEPLGRGRETQYF
TRBJ1-4,TRBV27,14,CASSFLGVNEKLFF
TRBJ2-3,TRBV10-1,14,CASSGTLGTDTQYF
TRBJ2-5,TRBV20-1,15,CSASLAGGGLGTQYF
TRBJ2-6,TRBV28,18,CASSFMGTGAPGANVLTF
TRBJ2-5,TRBV7-9,16,CASSLGELTVRETQYF
TRBJ2-7,TRBV28,20,CASSLRWTSGRRQESYEQYF
TRBJ2-5,TRBV5-5,16,CASSLELAGVLETQYF
TRBJ2-1,TRBV7-9,17,CASSPTGQASSYNEQFF
TRBJ2-7,TRBV28,15,CASSSAGGNSYEQYF
TRBJ2-1,TRBV10-3,16,CAISAPGLAAYNEQFF
TRBJ2-1,TRBV28,15,CASTTRSGPFNEQFF
TRBJ1-5,TRBV6-5,17,CASSYSGTRGSNQPQHF
TRBJ2-7,TRBV30,13,CAWSGTGSYEQYF
TRBJ2-1,TRBV4-2,16,CASSQALAGNKNEQFF